This TCR beta chain stems from a study of technical replicates of blood from a few donors. Some clones are missing from TCRdb's copy, which holds only in-frame ones; the method was immunoSEQ multiplex PCR. This table has approximately 87,000 clones, 90% to 95% appearing once. The TCR sequence derives from a human donor in good health. Sequenced: T cells isolated from PBMCs.

In nucleotides, the CDR3 is TGTGCCAGCACCGCCCCACTAGCGGGAGTAGAGCTGTTTTTT. Encoded protein: CASTAPLAGVELFF. The chain couples TRBV2 to TRBJ2-2; 11 nucleotides align to TRBD2. With V trimmed by 7 bases and J by 11 bases, 9 bases remained unmatched. Germline V lookup: CDR1 SNHLY, CDR2 FYNNEI. The CDR3 runs to 14 residues. Full variable domain (remainder filled in from reference TRBV2 and TRBJ2-2): EPEVTQTPSHQVTQMGQEVILRCVPISNHLYFYWYRQILGQKVEFLVSFYNNEISEKSEIFDDQFSVERPDGSNFTLKIRSTKLEDSAMYFCASTAPLAGVELFFGEGSRLTVL.